This T cell receptor (beta chain) is drawn from a study of T cells after yellow fever vaccination. Study details: Libraries from low-cell-number fractions were prepared with the SMART-Seq v4 Ultra Low Input RNA kit.

One entry per CDR3 protein, called by TCRdb with MiXCR from the 5' RACE reads. The sample consists of 250,000 to 300,000 distinct CDR3 sequences, 7.5% to 9% of them appearing once. This clonotype was seen a few times. Its specificity is unknown. General study points: Subsequent to the booster, the majority of primary-vaccination clones reappeared (approximately 95% CD4, 80% to 90% CD8). The CD4 and CD8 compartments had a small share of their clonotypes in common.

The source of this sequence is a man aged 18 to 29 who received the YFV17D yellow fever vaccine. This material consisted of CD4+ T cells sorted from PBMCs, taken 5 days after the yellow fever booster vaccination.

In nucleotides, the CDR3 is TGCGCCAGCAGCCGCCCCAACAGGGAAAGAACTGAAGCTTTCTTT. Encoded protein: CASSRPNRERTEAFF. The rearrangement joins TRBV4-1 to TRBJ1-1, with D maybe TRBD1 (6 bases). The germline V gene has CDR1 MGHRA and CDR2 YSYEKL. Trimming took 4 bases from V and 5 from J, leaving 17 bases between them. CDR3 size: 15 residues.